The 3 T cell receptor beta chains below come from one sample, sequenced in a study of blood T cells in healthy people across ages. A second PCR of 7 to 11 cycles used a sample-barcoded 5' primer and a J-beta primer mix. A single record per CDR3 protein comes from TCRdb applying MiXCR to the 5' RACE reads. This table has fewer than 2,000,000 distinct CDR3 sequences, 30% to 35% appearing once. The sequencing input was blood. These receptors came from a woman in her 30s in good health.

There are a few counts of this clonotype. The chain joins TRBV6-2 or TRBV6-3 to TRBJ2-1; 10 bases are shared with TRBD2. The junction had 14 bases not matched to a gene; V was cut back by 6 bases and J by 0 bases. There are 19 residues in the CDR3. The germline gives CDR1 MNHEY, CDR2 SVGEGT. This CDR3 is CASRPALRASGSSYNEQFF. The CDR3 DNA reads TGTGCCAGCAGGCCGGCGCTTCGGGCTAGCGGGAGCTCCTACAATGAGCAGTTCTTC.

The genes are TRBV27 and TRBJ2-7; 10 nucleotides align to TRBD2. CDR3 length equals 14 residues. Germline CDR1 MNHEY, CDR2 SMNVEV (reference sequence). With V trimmed by 7 bases and J by 12 bases, 15 bases remained unmatched. DNA for the CDR3: TGTGCCAGCAACGAAATAGGGCTAGCGGGAGACTGGTACTTC. Translated: CASNEIGLAGDWYF.

Ten or more counts support this clonotype. The DNA for the CDR3 is TGTGCCAGCAGCGTAGAAGCGATAAGCTCCTACAATGAGCAGTTCTTC. This translates into CASSVEAISSYNEQFF. The V gene is TRBV9, the J gene TRBJ2-1; D uncertain. V was clipped by 0 bases and J by 0 bases, with 10 bases between them. CDR3 length: 16 amino acids. The germline V gene encodes CDR1 SGDLS and CDR2 YYNGEE.